This TCR beta chain is from a study of blood T cells in healthy people across ages. Study context: For every two T cells, template switching captured about one barcoded beta molecule.

The count of this clonotype is one. The length of the CDR3 is 16 residues. The germline V gene encodes CDR1 SGHTA and CDR2 FQGNSA. V was trimmed by 2 bases and J by 0 bases, leaving 11 bases between them. A sample-barcoded 5' primer and a J-beta primer mix were used in a second PCR of roughly 6 to 11 cycles. TCRdb itself ran the 5' RACE reads through MiXCR, one entry per CDR3 protein. Of 1.5 million to 1.9 million distinct CDR3 sequences listed, approximately 43% were seen once; the top ten hold roughly 3.7%. Each donor supplied around 9.9 milliliters of peripheral blood. Every sample yielded at least 6.5 million isolated PBMCs.

Sequenced: blood. The receptor was derived from a woman aged 18 to 35 in good health. The chain recombines TRBV7-2 with TRBJ2-4; no reliable D call. CDR3 sequence reads: CASSLNPGIAKNIQYF. The CDR3 DNA follows: TGTGCCAGCAGCTTAAATCCAGGCATAGCCAAAAACATTCAGTACTTC.